The TCR beta chain under discussion was sequenced for a study of beta chain features in type 1 diabetes. Whole-study findings and limits: Type 1 diabetes patients had TCRB CDR3s that were shorter (moderately but significantly so) in all four CD4+ subsets.

There are 15 residues in the CDR3. The V gene's germline CDR1 is SQVTM and CDR2 ANQGSEA. V dropped 3 bases and J dropped 4; count of bases not matched to a gene: 8. Since all of the isolated RNA was reverse transcribed, expressed TCRB transcripts were what got sequenced. The assay was immunoSEQ multiplex PCR, and TCRdb's table has in-frame clones only and misses some. The sample has some 900,000 clones; roughly 16% are singletons. This clone was detected only a few times. Its specificity is not known. V gene TRBV29-1 combines with J gene TRBJ1-3, with 8 bases aligning to TRBD1. The origin of this receptor is a woman between 18 and 29 years old in good health. The specimen was naive CD4+ T cells from blood. The CDR3 DNA sequence: TGCAGCGTTGATGTTTCAGGGACAGGAGGAAACACCATATATTTT. Protein: CSVDVSGTGGNTIYF.